This T cell receptor beta chain was profiled in a study of T cell repertoires in cytomegalovirus infection. The study, taken as a whole, reports: Within the response measured ex vivo, HLA-C-restricted CMV-specific TCR beta clonotypes were dominant. Individuals carrying CMV plus the relevant HLA were identified by cumulative frequency of public TCR beta families.

This clonotype showed up just a few times. What it binds is unknown. TCRdb reprocessed the reads with MiXCR, giving one entry per CDR3 protein. This table has 450,000 to 550,000 distinct CDR3 sequences, more than 15% appearing once. CDR3 length equals 14 residues. V lost 5 bases to trimming and J lost 9 bases, with 16 bases between them. Per the germline V gene, CDR1 is SNHLY and CDR2 is FYNNEI. The chain carries TRBV2 and TRBJ2-2; TRBD1 is a possible D gene (6 bases). This TCR was sampled from a human donor in good health (CMV status not recorded). Some clones in this sample may be carry-over from other donors' samples. Sequenced sample: CD8+ T cells from PBMCs. Here the CDR3 reads CASSTEKGDRELFF. For the CDR3, the DNA is TGTGCCAGCAGTACTGAGAAGGGGGACAGGGAGCTGTTTTTT.